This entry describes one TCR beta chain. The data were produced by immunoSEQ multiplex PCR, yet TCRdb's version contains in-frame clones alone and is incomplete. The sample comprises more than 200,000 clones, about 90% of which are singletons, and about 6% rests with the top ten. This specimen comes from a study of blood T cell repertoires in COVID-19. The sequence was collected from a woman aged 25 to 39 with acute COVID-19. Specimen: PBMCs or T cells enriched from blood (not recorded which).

CDR3 amino acids: CASSQIGGDFTDTQYF. CDR3 DNA: TGTGCCAGCTCACAAATAGGAGGGGACTTCACAGATACGCAGTATTTT. V usage is TRBV18 and J usage is TRBJ2-3, with D possibly TRBD2 on 6 matching bases. In germline, CDR1 is KGHSH, CDR2 LQKENI. V lost 4 bases and J lost 2, with 16 bases in between. The CDR3 is made up of 16 amino acids.